This is a list of T cell receptor beta chains from one sample in a study of OX40 agonist ivuxolimab in advanced cancers. Profiling relied on immunoSEQ multiplex PCR, and the TCRdb table lists in-frame clones only, not all of them. The repertoire holds 40,000 to 45,000 clones, about 85% seen once, with roughly 7.3% in the top ten. The sequenced sample was CD4+ or CD8+ T cells sorted from blood, obtained in a trial of the OX40 agonist ivuxolimab. Receptors originate from an adult with an advanced solid tumor such as melanoma, head and neck, liver or kidney cancer. CDR3s include the opening cysteine and the closing phenylalanine or tryptophan. The D gene is left open where the match is weak. Clone size is shown for a subset of rows, as once, few, many or a class of expanded clone.

d_call clone_size j_call v_call cdr3_aa cdr3_nt
NA NA TRBJ2-3 TRBV6-4 CASSEQASTDTQYF TGTGCCAGCAGTGAACAGGCCAGCACAGATACGCAGTATTTT
NA NA TRBJ1-1 TRBV6-5 CASSRGTLNTEAFF TGTGCCAGCAGTCGCGGAACCTTGAACACTGAAGCTTTCTTT
TRBD1 NA TRBJ2-7 TRBV6-6 CASTKDRSYSYEQYF TGTGCCAGCACCAAGGACAGGTCGTACTCCTACGAGCAGTACTTC
NA NA TRBJ1-1 TRBV29-1 CSVETGPRDTEAFF TGCAGCGTTGAAACGGGTCCCCGGGACACTGAAGCTTTCTTT
TRBD1 medium-sized TRBJ1-2 TRBV6-7 CASSYSTGKAVDYGYTF TGTGCCAGCAGTTACTCGACAGGGAAAGCGGTCGACTATGGCTACACCTTC
TRBD1 NA TRBJ2-7 TRBV11-2 CASSSDRGSSEQYF TGTGCCAGCAGCTCCGACAGGGGGTCTTCCGAGCAGTACTTC
NA NA TRBJ2-5 TRBV14 CASSPQLTETQYF TGTGCCAGCAGCCCCCAATTGACAGAGACCCAGTACTTC
NA NA TRBJ1-2 TRBV5-4 CASSLDATRQVHGYTF TGTGCCAGCAGCTTGGACGCGACTCGACAGGTCCATGGCTACACCTTC
NA once TRBJ1-1 TRBV29-1 CSVARVNTEAFF TGCAGCGTTGCACGAGTGAACACTGAAGCTTTCTTT
NA NA TRBJ2-2 TRBV30 CAWRTRGAAGELFF TGTGCCTGGAGAACTAGGGGAGCGGCCGGGGAGCTGTTTTTT
TRBD1 NA TRBJ2-7 TRBV5-6 CASSHPDRALYEQYF TGTGCCAGCAGCCACCCGGACAGGGCACTCTACGAGCAGTACTTC
TRBD1 NA TRBJ2-5 TRBV6-6 CASSWGQLKVEETQYF TGTGCCAGCAGTTGGGGACAGCTTAAGGTAGAAGAGACCCAGTACTTC
NA NA TRBJ1-2 TRBV5-5 CASSSRDNYGYTF TGTGCCAGCAGCTCGAGGGACAACTACGGCTACACCTTC
NA once TRBJ2-3 TRBV5-8 CASSLAPSTDTQYF TGTGCCAGCAGCTTGGCCCCCAGCACAGATACGCAGTATTTT
NA NA TRBJ2-7 TRBV6-5 CASSYSNYEQYF TGTGCCAGCAGTTACTCGAATTACGAGCAGTACTTC
NA once TRBJ1-1 TRBV19 CASSIPGYEAFF TGTGCCAGTAGTATTCCCGGGTATGAAGCTTTCTTT
TRBD2 NA TRBJ2-5 TRBV7-7 CASSLAGRALETQYF TGTGCCAGCAGTTTAGCGGGACGAGCGTTGGAGACCCAGTACTTC
NA NA TRBJ2-7 TRBV7-2 CASSRTRQASYEQYF TGTGCCAGCAGCCGGACGCGACAGGCCTCCTACGAGCAGTACTTC
TRBD1 NA TRBJ2-7 TRBV5-1 CASSQTTGALYEQYF TGCGCCAGCAGCCAGACGACAGGGGCGCTCTACGAGCAGTACTTC
NA NA TRBJ2-7 TRBV27 CASSLSPAQGGEQYF TGTGCCAGCAGTTTGTCCCCGGCACAGGGGGGGGAGCAGTACTTC
TRBD1 NA TRBJ2-7 TRBV9 CASSAGTVNEQYF TGTGCCAGCAGCGCCGGGACAGTTAACGAGCAGTACTTC
NA NA TRBJ2-2 TRBV7-6 CASSPIGPNTGELFF TGTGCCAGCAGCCCGATAGGGCCCAACACCGGGGAGCTGTTTTTT
NA NA TRBJ2-1 TRBV12-2 CASRLCNEQFF TGTGCAAGTCGCCTATGTAATGAGCAGTTCTTC
TRBD1 NA TRBJ2-5 TRBV11-3 CASSLFGRQGETQYF TGTGCCAGCAGCTTATTCGGGAGACAGGGGGAGACCCAGTACTTC
NA NA TRBJ2-1 TRBV7-2 CASSLQRSSYNEQFF TGTGCCAGCAGCTTACAGCGTAGCTCCTACAATGAGCAGTTCTTC
NA NA TRBJ2-7 TRBV27 CASSFIIGADYEQYF TGTGCCAGCAGTTTTATCATAGGGGCCGATTACGAGCAGTACTTC
TRBD1 NA TRBJ1-5 TRBV7-2 CASSLQGSQPQHF TGTGCCAGCAGCCTACAGGGGTCGCAGCCCCAGCATTTT
NA NA TRBJ2-7 TRBV5-1 CASSLDGRGDEQYF TGCGCCAGCAGCTTGGATGGCAGGGGCGACGAGCAGTACTTC
TRBD1 NA TRBJ2-6 TRBV6-1 CASSEGQGAGGANVLTF TGTGCCAGCAGTGAGGGACAGGGGGCAGGAGGGGCCAACGTCCTGACTTTC
TRBD1 NA TRBJ2-1 TRBV18 CASSTGTGTYNEQFF TGTGCCAGCTCGACCGGGACAGGCACGTACAATGAGCAGTTCTTC
TRBD1 NA TRBJ1-1 TRBV30 CAWSPEDRANTEAFF TGTGCCTGGAGTCCGGAAGACAGGGCGAACACTGAAGCTTTCTTT
TRBD1 NA TRBJ1-3 TRBV9 CASSEGALRTGPNSGNTIYF TGTGCCAGCAGCGAAGGGGCTCTACGGACAGGGCCGAACTCTGGAAACACCATATATTTT
NA NA TRBJ2-1 TRBV7-2 CASSPRRSPNEQFF TGTGCCAGCAGCCCTAGACGCTCTCCGAATGAGCAGTTCTTC
TRBD1 few TRBJ1-4 TRBV2 CASSQTFRDRGTNEKLFF TGTGCCAGCAGTCAAACATTCCGGGACAGGGGAACTAATGAAAAACTGTTTTTT
NA NA TRBJ2-1 TRBV30 CAWRRDTNEQFF TGTGCCTGGAGACGGGACACCAATGAGCAGTTCTTC
NA NA TRBJ1-1 TRBV6-6 CASSKSYTGTEAFF TGTGCCAGCAGCAAAAGCTACACCGGGACTGAAGCTTTCTTT
NA NA TRBJ2-2 TRBV7-2 CASSLASANTGELFF TGTGCCAGCAGCTTAGCGTCTGCGAACACCGGGGAGCTGTTTTTT